One and the same sample provided the 15 T cell receptor beta chains below, sequenced in a study of blood T cell repertoires in COVID-19. Only in-frame clones appear in the TCRdb table, and some are missing; sequencing was by immunoSEQ multiplex PCR. The sample consists of 100,000 to 150,000 clones, over 75% of them appearing once. The sequenced material came from peripheral blood. The source of these receptors is a woman in her sixties or seventies with acute or convalescent COVID-19.

Worth noting for this clone: The sample contains more than one DNA sequence encoding this CDR3. The chain is built from TRBV24-1 and TRBJ2-1, with D maybe TRBD1 (6 bases). The CDR3 totals 16 residues. The ends were cut back, 2 bases at V and 0 bases at J, with 10 bases in the middle. Germline V gives CDR1 KGHDR, CDR2 SFDVKD. CDR3 DNA sequence: TGTGCCACCAGTGATTCCAGGGGCTCCTCCTACAATGAGCAGTTCTTC. It specifies CATSDSRGSSYNEQFF.

The J gene is TRBJ2-1, the V gene TRBV18; tentative D call: TRBD2 (7 bases). This CDR3 has 16 amino acids. The ends were cut back, 2 bases at V and 6 bases at J, with 17 bases in the middle. Germline lookup yields CDR1 KGHSH and CDR2 LQKENI. CDR3: CASSPKEGGTSNEQFF. The CDR3 coding sequence is TGTGCCAGCTCACCAAAAGAGGGGGGGACGAGCAATGAGCAGTTCTTC.

J is TRBJ2-7 and V is TRBV9; 9 bases are shared with TRBD2. Trimming at V came to 8 bases and at J to 3 bases, leaving 9 bases not matched to a gene. Germline V lookup: CDR1 SGDLS, CDR2 YYNGEE. The length of the CDR3 is 14 residues. CDR3 protein: CARVALAGFYEQYV. For the CDR3, the DNA is TGTGCCAGGGTTGCGCTAGCGGGATTCTACGAGCAGTACGTC.

The rearrangement links TRBV27 to TRBJ1-5, with D uncertain. The CDR3 has 14 residues. The ends were cut back, 8 bases at V and 6 bases at J, with 17 bases in the middle. Germline V gene lookup returns CDR1 MNHEY and CDR2 SMNVEV (reference sequence). The CDR3 DNA sequence: TGTGCCAGCCGCGGGATTAACGCGGGTCAGCCCCAGCATTTT. Protein product: CASRGINAGQPQHF.

This chain links TRBV28 with TRBJ1-1, with 9 bases matching TRBD1. Per the germline V gene, CDR1 is MDHEN and CDR2 is SYDVKM. Trimming at V came to 0 bases and at J to 2 bases, leaving 10 bases not matched to a gene. The CDR3 spans 18 residues. The CDR3 region has the DNA TGTGCCAGCAGTTTATGGGGGACAGGGATAGTTGGAAACACTGAAGCTTTCTTT. Residues: CASSLWGTGIVGNTEAFF.

In DNA, the CDR3 is TGCGCCAGCAGCCCCATTTCGGGAGAGACCCAGTACTTC. It translates to CASSPISGETQYF. This chain links TRBV4-1 with TRBJ2-5; D gene ambiguous. This CDR3 region has 13 residues. Per the germline V gene, CDR1 is MGHRA and CDR2 is YSYEKL. V was pared by 4 bases and J by 4 bases, with 10 bases between.

CDR3 sequence (DNA): TGTGCCAGCAGCCGCAGGGTTAGTGAGCCCCAGCATTTT. Translated: CASSRRVSEPQHF. The rearrangement uses TRBV27 and TRBJ1-5, with D tentatively TRBD1 (5 bases). The CDR3 length is 13 residues. The germline V and J ends were trimmed by 6 bases and 8 bases, with 14 bases remaining between them. Germline loops: CDR1 MNHEY, CDR2 SMNVEV (reference sequence).

J is TRBJ2-1 and V is TRBV5-1, with 12 bases lining up with TRBD2. Unmatched junction bases numbered 7, after V lost 4 bases and J lost 5 bases. CDR1 and CDR2 (germline): SGHRS, YFSETQ. The CDR3 sequence is 16 residues long. Here the CDR3 reads CASSPPTSGRDNEQFF. DNA of the CDR3: TGCGCCAGCAGCCCACCGACTAGCGGGAGAGACAATGAGCAGTTCTTC.

The rearrangement links TRBV5-1 to TRBJ2-3; 7 nucleotides align to TRBD2. The CDR3 covers 15 residues. In germline, CDR1 is SGHRS, CDR2 YFSETQ. V lost 3 bases to trimming and J lost 5 bases; unmatched junction nucleotides: 9. This chain's CDR3 is CASSSREGWEDTQYF. DNA for the CDR3: TGCGCCAGCAGCTCGAGGGAGGGGTGGGAAGATACGCAGTATTTT.

This clone came up a few times. The chain has TRBV12-5 and TRBJ1-6, with a weak D call TRBD1 (5 bases). With 0 bases removed from V and 9 bases from J, the gap between germline ends came to 15 bases. This CDR3 has 16 residues. Germline assignment: CDR1 LGHNT and CDR2 FRNRAP. CDR3 in amino acids: CASGLVRQGFGSPLHF. The CDR3 DNA reads TGTGCTAGTGGTTTGGTACGGCAGGGATTCGGTTCACCCCTCCACTTT.

This clone came up a few times. The genes are TRBV30 and TRBJ1-1; perhaps TRBD1 as D (5 bases). The CDR3 is 15 amino acids. In germline, CDR1 is GTSNPN, CDR2 SVGIG (reference sequence). V lost 0 bases and J 5 bases, leaving 16 bases between the germline ends. The CDR3 spells CAWSVGVPYFTEAFF. The CDR3 coding sequence is TGTGCCTGGAGTGTAGGGGTTCCCTACTTTACTGAAGCTTTCTTT.

This sequence joins TRBV12-5 and TRBJ1-1; TRBD1 might be the D (6 bases). The V end lost 2 bases, the J end lost 11 bases, and 12 bases lay between the germline ends. CDR3 size: 12 residues. Per germline, CDR1 LGHNT and CDR2 FRNRAP. The CDR3 region has the DNA TGTGCTAGTGGTTTGCCACAGGGAGAGGCTTTCTTT. It yields the protein CASGLPQGEAFF.

The chain is built from TRBV28 and TRBJ2-1; 7 positions agree with TRBD2. This CDR3 has 17 residues. Germline trimming cut 5 bases from V and 6 bases from J; bases unmatched to any gene: 16. The germline V gene encodes CDR1 MDHEN and CDR2 SYDVKM. CDR3 sequence (DNA): TGTGCCAGCAGTCCCCTCAGACTAGCAGGGATCCTCAATGAGCAGTTCTTC. As protein: CASSPLRLAGILNEQFF.

This clone was observed a few times. CDR3 sequence (DNA): TGTGCCAGCAGTTTCCGGGAGACCTACAATGAGCAGTTCTTC. This encodes CASSFRETYNEQFF. The chain links TRBV28 to TRBJ2-1, with D maybe TRBD2 (6 bases). Germline loops: CDR1 MDHEN, CDR2 SYDVKM. Trimming stripped 3 bases from V and 2 bases from J, with 8 bases between. The CDR3 extends over 14 amino acids.

CDR3 region: CASRTGSGSSYEQYF. The CDR3 DNA reads TGTGCCAGCAGGACGGGTAGCGGCAGCTCCTACGAGCAGTACTTC. The chain couples TRBV6-5 to TRBJ2-7; D possibly corresponds to TRBD2 (6 bases). CDR3 size: 15 residues. V lost 6 bases, J lost 0 bases, and 15 bases lay in between. Germline V gene lookup returns CDR1 MNHEY and CDR2 SVGAGI.